Below are 12 T cell receptor beta chains sequenced from a single sample in a study of radiotherapy plus CTLA-4 blockade in lung cancer. Assay: immunoSEQ multiplex PCR; the TCRdb copy retains only in-frame clones and omits some. Of 80,000 to 95,000 clones listed, 75% to 90% were seen once; the top ten hold roughly 0.8%. The starting material was peripheral blood, obtained from a patient treated with radiotherapy plus ipilimumab. These receptor sequences come from a human donor with non-small cell lung cancer who had stable disease on radiotherapy plus ipilimumab.

This chain joins TRBV7-2 and TRBJ1-2; 9 positions agree with TRBD1. Losses at the gene ends were 4 bases for V and 2 bases for J; bases not matched to a gene: 8. Germline V lookup: CDR1 SGHTA, CDR2 FQGNSA. This CDR3 contains 16 residues. CDR3 coding DNA: TGTGCCAGCAGCTATAGATGGGACAGGGTGAACTATGGCTACACCTTC. Translating it yields CASSYRWDRVNYGYTF.

The chain's CDR3 is CASSRGGNEKLFF. The DNA for the CDR3 is TGTGCCAGCTCACGGGGAGGTAATGAAAAACTGTTTTTT. This chain uses TRBV18 with TRBJ1-4; D ambiguous. The length of the CDR3 is 13 residues. The germline V gene encodes CDR1 KGHSH and CDR2 LQKENI. The V end lost 4 bases, the J end lost 4 bases, and 7 bases lay between the germline ends.

This clone has just one count. This chain uses TRBV28 with TRBJ1-5; weak D call: TRBD1 (6 bases). V lost 5 bases and J lost 9, with 14 bases in between. The CDR3 contains 13 residues. CDR1 and CDR2 from the germline V gene are MDHEN and SYDVKM. The CDR3 sequence: CASSGGGGTPQHF. CDR3 sequence (DNA): TGTGCCAGCAGTGGGGGAGGGGGGACGCCCCAGCATTTT.

The chain joins TRBV7-9 to TRBJ1-1; possibly TRBD1 for D (5 bases). Germline V gene sequence: CDR1 SEHNR, CDR2 FQNEAQ (reference sequence). The CDR3 totals 13 residues. Trimming stripped 5 bases from V and 3 bases from J, with 10 bases between. The CDR3 spells CASSLGAHTEAFF. The CDR3 DNA is TGTGCCAGCAGCCTTGGGGCTCACACTGAAGCTTTCTTT.

V gene TRBV18 combines with J gene TRBJ1-6, with D unresolved. The CDR3 extends over 14 amino acids. Germline V CDR1 and CDR2: KGHSH, LQKENI. Trimming took 6 bases from V and 5 from J, leaving 11 bases between them. DNA for the CDR3: TGTGCCAGCTCCGAAACCACTCATAATTCACCCCTCCACTTT. Its translation is CASSETTHNSPLHF.

The rearrangement uses TRBV4-1 and TRBJ1-1, with D unclear. The CDR3 length is 12 residues. Germline CDR1 is MGHRA and CDR2 is YSYEKL. Trimming left V 3 bases short and J 6 bases short, with 8 bases between. In nucleotides, the CDR3 is TGCGCCAGCAGCCACCTCGGGTCTGAAGCTTTCTTT. It encodes CASSHLGSEAFF.

The chain has TRBV28 and TRBJ1-5; 8 bases agree with TRBD1. The CDR3 spans 19 residues. The V gene end was trimmed by 6 bases and the J gene end by 5 bases; junction bases not matched to a gene: 21. Germline V CDR1 and CDR2: MDHEN, SYDVKM. The CDR3 DNA reads TGTGCCAGCAGGGTTTTGAGATCTGTATCTGGACAGGGTTATCAGCCCCAGCATTTT. Its translation: CASRVLRSVSGQGYQPQHF.

The gene calls are TRBV7-2 and TRBJ2-3, with D uncertain. The CDR3 consists of 13 residues. V shed 2 bases and J shed 6 bases, with 9 bases lying between them. The germline gives CDR1 SGHTA, CDR2 FQGNSA. CDR3 coding DNA: TGTGCCAGCAGCTTACGGTTCCGGGATACGCAGTATTTT. It codes for CASSLRFRDTQYF.

This clone was observed a handful of times. The chain combines TRBV28 with TRBJ2-7; 7 bases agree with TRBD2. Germline V gives CDR1 MDHEN, CDR2 SYDVKM. The CDR3 spans 13 residues. J was trimmed by 3 bases and V by 8 bases; bases with no gene match: 7. The CDR3 reads CASQLRGVYEQYF. CDR3 DNA sequence: TGTGCCAGCCAACTTCGGGGGGTCTACGAGCAGTACTTC.

This clone was seen a handful of times. The rearrangement links TRBV19 to TRBJ1-1; tentative D call: TRBD1 (6 bases). The V and J ends lost 5 bases and 2 bases respectively, with 12 bases between them. Germline CDR1 reads LNHDA; CDR2 reads SQIVND (reference sequence). This CDR3 contains 14 residues. CDR3 region: CASSVLQGNTEAFF. In DNA form, the CDR3 reads TGTGCCAGTAGTGTGCTACAGGGTAACACTGAAGCTTTCTTT.

The rearrangement joins TRBV28 to TRBJ1-2; D is unresolved. Germline V gene data show CDR1 as MDHEN and CDR2 as SYDVKM. Trimming took off 8 bases at V and 1 base at J, with 8 bases between the two ends. The CDR3 has 12 amino acids. The DNA of the CDR3 is TGTGCCAGCGTTGGGGTTAACTATGGCTACACCTTC. As protein: CASVGVNYGYTF.

This clone was observed once. The V call is TRBV19, the J call TRBJ1-4; TRBD1 matches 10 bases. Trimming took 5 bases from V and 1 from J; bases not matched to a gene: 1. Germline CDR1 LNHDA, CDR2 SQIVND (reference sequence). The CDR3 runs 15 residues. Written as DNA, the CDR3 is TGTGCCAGTAGTCGGACAGGGGGAACTAATGAAAAACTGTTTTTT. The encoded protein is CASSRTGGTNEKLFF. Combining the CDR3 with reference TRBV19 and TRBJ1-4 gives the whole variable domain DGGITQSPKYLFRKEGQNVTLSCEQNLNHDAMYWYRQDPGQGLRLIYYSQIVNDFQKGDIAEGYSVSREKKESFPLTVTSAQKNPTAFYLCASSRTGGTNEKLFFGSGTQLSVL.